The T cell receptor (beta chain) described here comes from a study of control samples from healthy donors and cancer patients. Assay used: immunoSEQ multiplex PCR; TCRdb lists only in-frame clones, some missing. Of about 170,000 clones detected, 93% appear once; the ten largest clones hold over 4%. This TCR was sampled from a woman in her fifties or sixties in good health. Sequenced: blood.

CDR3 in amino acids: CASSQVGTALGGYTF. CDR3 coding DNA: TGTGCCAGCAGCCAAGTGGGGACAGCGCTGGGGGGCTACACCTTC. The genes are TRBV4-2 and TRBJ1-2; 7 bases agree with TRBD1. This CDR3 comprises 15 residues. Germline-derived CDR1 and CDR2 are LGHNA and YNFKEQ. The V segment lost 1 base and the J segment 8 bases; nucleotides outside the gene matches: 10.